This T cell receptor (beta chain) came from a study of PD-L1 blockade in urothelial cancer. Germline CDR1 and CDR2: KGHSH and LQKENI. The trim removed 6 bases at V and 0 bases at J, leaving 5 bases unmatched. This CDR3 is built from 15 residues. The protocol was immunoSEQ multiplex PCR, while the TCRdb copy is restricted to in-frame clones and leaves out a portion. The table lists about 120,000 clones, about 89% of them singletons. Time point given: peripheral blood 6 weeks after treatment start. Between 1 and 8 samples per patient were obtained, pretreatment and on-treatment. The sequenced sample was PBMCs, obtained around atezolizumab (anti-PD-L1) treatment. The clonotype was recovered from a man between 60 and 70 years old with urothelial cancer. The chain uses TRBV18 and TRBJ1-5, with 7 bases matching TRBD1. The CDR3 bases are TGTGCCAGCTCTATTGGGACAGATAGCAATCAGCCCCAGCATTTT. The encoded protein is CASSIGTDSNQPQHF.